This paragraph reports one T cell receptor beta chain. Trimming took 3 bases from V and 0 from J; bases not matched to a gene: 2. CDR1 is KGHSH, CDR2 LQKENI, per germline. This CDR3 has 15 residues. These data originate in a study of blood T cell repertoires in COVID-19. Original processing notes: Amplification from reference gene primers served as the basis for estimated nucleated cell counts. TCRdb's table, derived via immunoSEQ multiplex PCR, lists solely in-frame clones and lacks some. The V and J calls and clone size were taken over from that table, and D and trimming were inferred from the DNA. The data contain 200,000 to 250,000 clones, roughly 80% of them singletons.

The J gene is TRBJ1-5, the V gene TRBV18, with 7 bases matching TRBD1. Sample: peripheral blood. The receptor comes from a woman of 80 years or more with active or convalescent COVID-19. For the CDR3, the DNA is TGTGCCAGCTCACCCCGGGACAGTAGCAATCAGCCCCAGCATTTT. Protein sequence: CASSPRDSSNQPQHF. Supplemented by reference TRBV18 and TRBJ1-5, the full variable domain reads NAGVMQNPRHLVRRRGQEARLRCSPMKGHSHVYWYRQLPEEGLKFMVYLQKENIIDESGMPKERFSAEFPKEGPSILRIQQVVRGDSAAYFCASSPRDSSNQPQHFGDGTRLSIL.